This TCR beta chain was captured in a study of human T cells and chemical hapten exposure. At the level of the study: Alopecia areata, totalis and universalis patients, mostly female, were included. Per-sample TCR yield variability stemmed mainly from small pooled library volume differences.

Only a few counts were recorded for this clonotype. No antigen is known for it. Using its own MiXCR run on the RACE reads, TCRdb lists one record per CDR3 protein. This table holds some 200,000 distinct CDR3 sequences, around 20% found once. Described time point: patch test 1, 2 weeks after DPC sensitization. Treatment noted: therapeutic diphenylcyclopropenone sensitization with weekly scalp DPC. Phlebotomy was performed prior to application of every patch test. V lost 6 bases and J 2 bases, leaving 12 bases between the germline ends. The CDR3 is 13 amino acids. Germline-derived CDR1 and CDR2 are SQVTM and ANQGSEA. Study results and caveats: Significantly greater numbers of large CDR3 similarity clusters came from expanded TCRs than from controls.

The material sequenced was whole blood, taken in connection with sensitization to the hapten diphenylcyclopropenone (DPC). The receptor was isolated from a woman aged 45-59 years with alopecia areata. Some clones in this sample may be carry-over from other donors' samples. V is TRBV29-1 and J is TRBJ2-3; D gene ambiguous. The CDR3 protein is CSVAGPLTDTQYF. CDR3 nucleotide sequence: TGCAGCGTCGCCGGACCCCTCACAGATACGCAGTATTTT.